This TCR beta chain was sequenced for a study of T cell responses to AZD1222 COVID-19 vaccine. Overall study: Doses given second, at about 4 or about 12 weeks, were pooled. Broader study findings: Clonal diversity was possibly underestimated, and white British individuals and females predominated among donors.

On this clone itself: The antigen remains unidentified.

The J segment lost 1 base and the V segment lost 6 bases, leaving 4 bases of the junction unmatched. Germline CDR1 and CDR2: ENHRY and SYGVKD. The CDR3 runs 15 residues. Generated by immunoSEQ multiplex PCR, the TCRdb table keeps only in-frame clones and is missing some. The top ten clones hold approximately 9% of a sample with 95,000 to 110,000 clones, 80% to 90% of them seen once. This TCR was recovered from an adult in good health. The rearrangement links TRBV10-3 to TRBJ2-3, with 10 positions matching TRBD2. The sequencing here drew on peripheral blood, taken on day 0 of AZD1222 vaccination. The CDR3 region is CAIRPGTSGTDTQYF. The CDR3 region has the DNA TGTGCCATCAGGCCCGGGACTAGCGGCACAGATACGCAGTATTTT.